This T cell receptor (beta chain) derives from a study of blood T cell repertoires in COVID-19. Background on the study: Samples of COVID-19 (acute and convalescent) were obtained from the United States, Italy and Spain. PBMCs, B-cell-depleted T cells, or T cells were the source of the cDNA or gDNA that made up the material.

V was trimmed by 1 base and J by 0 bases, leaving 10 bases between them. The CDR3 has 15 residues. CDR1 is SGHKS, CDR2 YYEKEE, per germline (reference sequence). Only in-frame clones appear in the TCRdb table, and some are missing; sequencing was by immunoSEQ multiplex PCR. The table lists fewer than 110,000 clones, more than 70% of them singletons. The rearrangement joins TRBV5-5 to TRBJ1-1, with D tentatively TRBD1 (5 bases). The sample was peripheral blood. The TCR was taken from a human donor in a cohort sampled during active COVID-19. The CDR3 here is CASSLFQGMNTEAFF. CDR3 bases: TGTGCCAGCAGCTTGTTTCAGGGAATGAACACTGAAGCTTTCTTT.